A single TCR beta chain is shown here with its context. Its antigen is as yet unknown. All the patients suffered relapse after autologous stem cell transplantation, and brentuximab vedotin exposure differed. These data belong to a study of PD-1 blockade in classical Hodgkin lymphoma. CDR3 length: 15 residues. Germline loops: CDR1 LNHDA, CDR2 SQIVND (reference sequence). V was clipped by 1 base and J by 1 base, with 10 bases between them. Assay: immunoSEQ multiplex PCR; the TCRdb copy retains only in-frame clones and omits some. The sample lists just under 100,000 clones; around 80% were seen once. Study-level points and caveats: Complete responders' diversity at baseline resembled that of newly diagnosed patients.

The receptor's source is a human donor with classical Hodgkin lymphoma. Sequenced material: peripheral blood mononuclear cells (PBMCs), taken at baseline. The J gene is TRBJ1-1, the V gene TRBV19; a weak D match, TRBD1 (6 bases). CDR3 protein: CASSIAGVQNTEAFF. The CDR3 DNA follows: TGTGCCAGTAGTATAGCAGGGGTACAGAACACTGAAGCTTTCTTT. Drawing the rest from reference TRBV19 and TRBJ1-1, the complete variable domain is DGGITQSPKYLFRKEGQNVTLSCEQNLNHDAMYWYRQDPGQGLRLIYYSQIVNDFQKGDIAEGYSVSREKKESFPLTVTSAQKNPTAFYLCASSIAGVQNTEAFFGQGTRLTVV.